The next 18 T cell receptor beta chains were all read from a single sample in a study of CD8 T cells in Susac syndrome. Random hexamers were used to reverse transcribe the RNA input (about 0.45 to 1 ug). A single record per CDR3 protein comes from TCRdb applying MiXCR to the immunoSEQ multiplex PCR reads. In the table there are about 300,000 distinct CDR3 sequences, approximately 81% of which are singletons. Sequencing was done on a sample of CD8+ T cells from PBMCs. These receptor sequences come from a human donor with multiple sclerosis.

The rearrangement joins TRBV7-9 to TRBJ2-7, with D possibly TRBD2 on 5 matching bases. Germline CDR1 and CDR2: SEHNR and FQNEAQ (reference sequence). This CDR3 has 14 residues. Trimming took 5 bases from V and 2 from J, leaving 13 bases between them. Here the CDR3 DNA reads TGTGCCAGCAGCAGACCCCCCGGGACCTACGAGCAGTACTTC. Protein: CASSRPPGTYEQYF. The whole variable domain, filled in from reference TRBV7-9 and TRBJ2-7, reads DTGVSQNPRHKITKRGQNVTFRCDPISEHNRLYWYRQTLGQGPEFLTYFQNEAQLEKSRLLSDRFSAERPKGSFSTLEIQRTEQGDSAMYLCASSRPPGTYEQYFGPGTRLTVT.

This clonotype is a singleton in its sample. The genes are TRBV20-1 and TRBJ2-1; TRBD2 matches 10 bases. CDR1 DFQATT and CDR2 SNEGSKA come from the germline V gene (reference sequence). The length of the CDR3 is 16 residues. After removal of 5 bases from V and 4 bases from J, the junction contained 11 bases not matched to a gene. The CDR3 DNA is TGCAGTGCTGAGACTAGCGGGCCGAACGTATACAATGAGCAGTTCTTC. It yields the protein CSAETSGPNVYNEQFF.

This chain uses TRBV6-5 with TRBJ2-5, with a weak D call TRBD1 (7 bases). This CDR3 region has 15 residues. The V gene lost 1 base and the J gene lost 2 bases, with 11 bases spanning the gap. Per the germline V gene, CDR1 is MNHEY and CDR2 is SVGAGI. CDR3 sequence reads: CASSYWRGRQETQYF. Here the CDR3 DNA reads TGTGCCAGCAGTTACTGGAGGGGGCGACAAGAGACCCAGTACTTC.

This clonotype came up a few times. The chain joins TRBV11-2 to TRBJ2-7; D is possibly TRBD2 (5 bases). Trimming pared 3 bases from V and 6 bases from J, leaving 15 bases between. The CDR3 runs to 14 residues. Germline assignment: CDR1 SGHAT and CDR2 FQNNGV. CDR3 amino acids: CASSFSSARFEQYF. CDR3 bases: TGTGCCAGCAGCTTTAGTAGCGCCCGTTTCGAGCAGTACTTC.

This clonotype was detected a few times. The chain recombines TRBV6-1 with TRBJ2-7, with 9 bases matching TRBD1. Trimming removed 4 bases from V and 3 bases from J; junction bases left unmatched: 4. Germline V lookup: CDR1 MNHNS, CDR2 SASEGT. The CDR3 extends over 14 amino acids. The CDR3 is CASSGQGEDYEQYF. The CDR3 DNA follows: TGTGCCAGCAGTGGACAGGGGGAGGACTACGAGCAGTACTTC.

The rearrangement links TRBV21-1 to TRBJ2-3; TRBD2 reflects the table's D call only, with no check against the DNA. TRBV21-1 is shown as a pseudogene. The CDR3 has 17 amino acids. CDR3 region: CASSKTAPLAGPDTQYF. The CDR3 nucleotides are TGTGCCAGCAGCAAAACTGCCCCGCTAGCGGGCCCAGATACGCAGTATTTT.

The chain combines TRBV5-1 with TRBJ1-1; TRBD1 agrees at 8 bases. The CDR3 is 16 residues long. Losses at the gene ends were 4 bases for V and 2 bases for J; bases not matched to a gene: 10. Germline assignment: CDR1 SGHRS and CDR2 YFSETQ. The CDR3, as DNA: TGCGCCAGCAGCGGCGGACAGGGCCGTCCCAACACTGAAGCTTTCTTT. Its protein product is CASSGGQGRPNTEAFF.

The V gene is TRBV4-1, the J gene TRBJ1-5; 7 bases align to TRBD1. This CDR3 has 17 amino acids. The germline gives CDR1 MGHRA, CDR2 YSYEKL. Trimming took 1 base from V and 5 from J; bases not matched to a gene: 11. CDR3 residues: CASSQALGTVGDQPQHF. CDR3 nucleotides: TGCGCCAGCAGCCAAGCCCTAGGGACAGTCGGCGATCAGCCCCAGCATTTT.

The rearrangement links TRBV3-1 to TRBJ2-7; 8 nucleotides agree with TRBD2. This CDR3 region has 15 residues. V was pared by 1 base and J by 4 bases, with 6 bases of the junction left unmatched. Germline CDR1 is LGHDT and CDR2 is YNNKEL (reference sequence). The CDR3 region is CASSQVKREKYEQYF. CDR3 in DNA: TGTGCCAGCAGCCAAGTCAAGCGGGAGAAATACGAGCAGTACTTC.

In this sample, this clonotype turned up a few times. The chain employs TRBV7-8 and TRBJ2-7; TRBD1 matches at 7 bases. Germline V gene data show CDR1 as SGHVS and CDR2 as FQNEAQ. This CDR3 spans 14 amino acids. J gave up 0 bases and V 6 bases, and 5 bases lay outside the gene matches. The CDR3 DNA is TGTGCCAGCAGTTCGACAGGGAGCTCCTACGAGCAGTACTTC. It specifies CASSSTGSSYEQYF.

The DNA for the CDR3 is TGCGCCAGCAGCCGATCGACTAGCGGGAGGTTCCAAGAGACCCAGTACTTC. It specifies CASSRSTSGRFQETQYF. This chain joins TRBV4-1 and TRBJ2-5, with 13 positions matching TRBD2. The junction had 6 bases not matched to a gene; V was cut back by 4 bases and J by 1 base. Germline V gives CDR1 MGHRA, CDR2 YSYEKL. This CDR3 has 17 residues.

The CDR3 loop is CASTADSNQPQHF. The CDR3 DNA is TGCGCCAGCACTGCAGATAGCAATCAGCCCCAGCATTTT. This rearrangement joins TRBV10-2 to TRBJ1-5; D is undetermined. CDR3 size: 13 residues. In germline, CDR1 is WSHSY, CDR2 SAAADI. Trimming took off 7 bases at V and 0 bases at J, with 7 bases between the two ends.

J is TRBJ2-7 and V is TRBV27, with a tentative D call TRBD2 (6 bases). Germline CDR1 and CDR2: MNHEY and SMNVEV (reference sequence). The V and J ends lost 3 bases and 2 bases respectively, with 11 bases between them. CDR3 size: 14 residues. The CDR3 region is CASSLGGMAYEQYF. Written as DNA, the CDR3 is TGTGCCAGCAGTTTGGGCGGGATGGCCTACGAGCAGTACTTC.

The rearrangement uses TRBV5-4 and TRBJ2-7; D might be TRBD1 or TRBD2, each matching 5 bases. V was clipped by 3 bases and J by 3 bases, with 10 bases between them. The CDR3 is 13 residues long. Germline V gives CDR1 SGHNT, CDR2 YYREEE (reference sequence). CDR3 amino acids: CASSSLGDYEQYF. CDR3 coding DNA: TGTGCCAGCAGCTCCCTGGGGGACTACGAGCAGTACTTC.

This clonotype appeared once. V gene TRBV6-2 or TRBV6-3 combines with J gene TRBJ2-7; D remains ambiguous. The CDR3 contains 14 residues. Germline V gene data show CDR1 as MNHEY and CDR2 as SVGEGT. With 3 bases removed from V and 5 bases from J, the gap between germline ends came to 14 bases. CDR3 nucleotides: TGTGCCAGCAGTTATCTTCGGGCCTCTAACGAGCAGTACTTC. Its protein is CASSYLRASNEQYF.

The chain uses TRBV19 and TRBJ1-6, with D hard to call. Trimming took off 5 bases at V and 9 bases at J, with 11 bases between the two ends. Germline loops: CDR1 LNHDA, CDR2 SQIVND (reference sequence). The CDR3 length is 13 residues. CDR3 nucleotides: TGTGCCAGTAGTTTCGGACCTCCTTCACCCCTCCACTTT. This sequence encodes CASSFGPPSPLHF. Full variable domain (missing parts from reference TRBV19 and TRBJ1-6): DGGITQSPKYLFRKEGQNVTLSCEQNLNHDAMYWYRQDPGQGLRLIYYSQIVNDFQKGDIAEGYSVSREKKESFPLTVTSAQKNPTAFYLCASSFGPPSPLHFGNGTRLTVT.

This clonotype was observed a single time. The rearrangement uses TRBV28 and TRBJ2-1, with D maybe TRBD1 (5 bases). The CDR3 length is 13 residues. The V end lost 5 bases, the J end lost 5 bases, and 10 bases lay between the germline ends. Germline V gene data show CDR1 as MDHEN and CDR2 as SYDVKM. Here the CDR3 DNA reads TGTGCCAGCAGTATGGTGACAGACAATGAGCAGTTCTTC. Residues: CASSMVTDNEQFF.

The chain employs TRBV24-1 and TRBJ2-1, with 8 bases aligning to TRBD1. The CDR3 loop spans 20 amino acids. Losses at the gene ends were 3 bases for V and 0 bases for J; bases not matched to a gene: 15. Germline assignment: CDR1 KGHDR and CDR2 SFDVKD. This CDR3 reads CATSDRPGQVTRLSYNEQFF. The CDR3 DNA sequence: TGTGCCACCAGTGATCGGCCGGGACAGGTTACCCGACTCTCCTACAATGAGCAGTTCTTC.